This paragraph reports one T cell receptor beta chain. Its antigen is still unknown. One junction end disagrees with the germline gene, perhaps due to a read error. The hyperthyroidism was newly diagnosed and had lasted under 2 months; the patients were aged 18 to 65. It was uncontrolled infection, other autoimmune disease, pregnancy or lactation that excluded patients. The diagnostic basis comprised clinical symptoms, serum thyroxine and TRAb, thyroid ultrasound and orbital computed tomography. Regions amplified from RNA transcripts were the TCR beta CDR3 regions. RT-PCR in the first round (using the HTBI primer set) targeted the TCR CDR3. TCRdb redid the calling of the multiplex PCR reads with MiXCR, one entry per CDR3 protein. The sample consists of about 46,000 distinct CDR3 sequences, around 49% of them appearing once. This record belongs to a study of T cells in Graves' hyperthyroidism and ophthalmopathy.

Germline assignment: CDR1 SQVTM and CDR2 ANQGSEA. The CDR3 loop spans 14 amino acids. Study results and limitations: Most clonotypes that expanded in the thyroid above 0.001 also showed up in blood.

The V call is TRBV29-1, the J call TRBJ2-5; D not resolved. Sequencing was performed on peripheral blood or thyroid tissue (not recorded which). The source of this sequence is a woman aged 45-59 years with Graves' hyperthyroidism. The CDR3 here is CSVAQSFSQETQCF. DNA of the CDR3: TGCAGCGTTGCGCAAAGTTTCTCCCAAGAGACCCAGTGCTTC.